This T cell receptor (beta chain) was retrieved from a study of regulatory T cells in long-lasting Graves disease. Stated time point: persistent/refractory GD, antithyroid drugs over 5 years with positive TRAb. Isolated PBMC RNA provided the starting material for the TCR library. Trimming pared 8 bases from V and 4 bases from J, leaving 15 bases between. The CDR3 totals 14 residues. The germline V gene encodes CDR1 MNHNS and CDR2 SASEGT. Both iRepertoire HTBI primers and Arm-PCR of CDR3 regions were used to build the TCR beta libraries. Using its own MiXCR run on the multiplex PCR reads, TCRdb lists one record per CDR3 protein. The sample lists roughly 400,000 distinct CDR3 sequences, around a fifth occurring once.

This material consisted of peripheral blood mononuclear cells (PBMCs), taken when the disease was refractory, from a patient treated with antithyroid drugs. This receptor was taken from a female donor with Graves disease. V is TRBV6-1 and J is TRBJ2-1; the D is unclear. The CDR3 region is CASVASLGYNEQFF. The CDR3 DNA is TGTGCCAGCGTGGCATCTCTAGGGTACAATGAGCAGTTCTTC.